One sample yielded the 6 T cell receptor beta chains listed below, sequenced in a study of blood T cell repertoires in COVID-19. Generated by immunoSEQ multiplex PCR, the TCRdb table keeps only in-frame clones and is missing some. The sample consists of roughly 200,000 clones, more than 70% of them appearing once. The sequencing input was peripheral blood. The receptors derive from a man aged 40-49 years with active or convalescent COVID-19.

V is TRBV6-5 and J is TRBJ1-1, with unresolved D. Trimming took off 8 bases at V and 1 base at J, with 5 bases between the two ends. The CDR3 contains 11 residues. The germline gives CDR1 MNHEY, CDR2 SVGAGI. The CDR3, as DNA: TGTGCCAGCGTCGGGAACACTGAAGCTTTCTTT. The encoded protein is CASVGNTEAFF.

There are a few counts of this clone. The chain employs TRBV5-1 and TRBJ1-1; possible D gene TRBD1, 6 bases. This CDR3 region has 14 residues. The germline V gene encodes CDR1 SGHRS and CDR2 YFSETQ. V lost 4 bases, J lost 2 bases, and 12 bases lay in between. The CDR3 DNA reads as TGCGCCAGCAGCACCCGAGGGGGAAACACTGAAGCTTTCTTT. It is translated as CASSTRGGNTEAFF.

The CDR3 loop is CATSRVSGGADEQYF. CDR3 sequence (DNA): TGTGCCACCAGCAGAGTTAGCGGGGGGGCTGACGAGCAGTACTTC. The V and J genes are TRBV15 and TRBJ2-7; 11 bases agree with TRBD2. CDR3 length equals 15 residues. Germline loops: CDR1 LNHNV, CDR2 YYDKDF (reference sequence). V was clipped by 1 base and J by 5 bases; unmatched bases: 4.

This clone was detected only a few times. The chain is built from TRBV5-1 and TRBJ1-2; 10 bases map to TRBD1. This CDR3 is 15 amino acids long. J lost 7 bases, V lost 4 bases, and 10 bases had no gene match. Per the germline V gene, CDR1 is SGHRS and CDR2 is YFSETQ. Here the CDR3 reads CASSTRQGAPSGYTF. The CDR3 coding sequence is TGCGCCAGCAGCACCAGACAGGGGGCGCCCAGTGGCTACACCTTC. Based on the CDR3 plus reference TRBV5-1 and TRBJ1-2, the full variable domain is KAGVTQTPRYLIKTRGQQVTLSCSPISGHRSVSWYQQTPGQGLQFLFEYFSETQRNKGNFPGRFSGRQFSNSRSEMNVSTLELGDSALYLCASSTRQGAPSGYTFGSGTRLTVV.

The gene calls are TRBV11-2 and TRBJ1-2; D gene uncertain. Germline V gives CDR1 SGHAT, CDR2 FQNNGV. This CDR3 is built from 15 residues. Trimming left V 0 bases short and J 4 bases short, with 12 bases between. CDR3 sequence reads: CASSLEGSGFYGYTF. The CDR3 bases are TGTGCCAGCAGCTTAGAAGGGTCGGGGTTCTATGGCTACACCTTC.

The V and J genes are TRBV7-9 and TRBJ2-7, with D perhaps TRBD2 (6 bases). Trimming took off 1 base at V and 5 bases at J, with 18 bases between the two ends. The CDR3 runs 16 residues. The V gene's germline CDR1 is SEHNR and CDR2 FQNEAQ (reference sequence). CDR3 in DNA: TGTGCCAGCAGCTTAGTGGTACTAGCCTCTCGTGACGAGCAGTACTTC. Translated, it gives CASSLVVLASRDEQYF.